This entry lists 11 T cell receptor beta chains sequenced from one sample in a study of vaccination and CD4 T cells after COVID-19. Sequenced with the Oncomine TCR Beta short-read assay was DNA taken from cultured CD4+ T cells. TCRdb re-derived calls from the PCR reads in MiXCR, one entry per CDR3 protein. This repertoire shows 10,000 to 13,000 distinct CDR3 sequences, roughly 64% found once; its top ten account for roughly 33%. Treatment meaning: roughly ten-day PBMC culture with coronavirus spike peptide pools or control peptides (ViraFEST assay). No antigen has been identified for these receptors. The specimen was CD4+ T cells from blood, cultured in vitro. The origin of the receptors is a human donor who had recovered from COVID-19.

The chain combines TRBV27 with TRBJ2-5, with 7 positions matching TRBD1. V trimming: 6 bases; J trimming: 1 base; junction bases outside the gene matches: 8. Germline-derived CDR1 and CDR2 are MNHEY and SMNVEV (reference sequence). This CDR3 has 15 amino acids. The CDR3 protein is CASSSSGQAQETQYF. Written as DNA, the CDR3 is TGTGCCAGCAGCTCCAGCGGACAGGCCCAAGAGACCCAGTACTTC.

This clonotype was counted only a few times. The chain carries TRBV20-1 and TRBJ2-2; D is possibly TRBD1 (5 bases). The CDR3 runs to 14 residues. Trimming stripped 2 bases from V and 5 bases from J, with 12 bases between. CDR1 and CDR2 (germline): DFQATT, SNEGSKA (reference sequence). CDR3 region: CSARHRGRTGELFF. The CDR3 nucleotides read TGCAGTGCTAGACATAGGGGCCGGACCGGGGAGCTGTTTTTT.

V gene TRBV7-2 combines with J gene TRBJ1-2; no clear D. Germline values: CDR1 SGHTA, CDR2 FQGNSA. The CDR3 runs 16 residues. Trimming shortened V by 5 bases and J by 4 bases, and 20 bases separated the two germline ends. CDR3 sequence: CASSVRKAAFSYGYTF. In DNA, the CDR3 is TGTGCCAGCAGCGTCAGGAAGGCAGCCTTTTCCTATGGCTACACCTTC.

V and J are TRBV2 and TRBJ2-5; 8 positions agree with TRBD1. CDR1 is SNHLY and CDR2 is FYNNEI in the germline V gene. Trimming took 7 bases from V and 5 from J; bases not matched to a gene: 6. This CDR3 is 13 amino acids long. CDR3 in DNA: TGTGCCAGCATCTTTGACAGGGGCGAGACCCAGTACTTC. It encodes CASIFDRGETQYF.

The chain combines TRBV15 with TRBJ1-5; D is unclear. The CDR3 has 14 residues. CDR1 and CDR2 from the germline V gene are LNHNV and YYDKDF (reference sequence). V gave up 5 bases and J gave up 5 bases, with 13 bases separating them. CDR3 DNA sequence: TGTGCCACCAGCTTCAGCGAGGGAGATCAGCCCCAGCATTTT. Protein: CATSFSEGDQPQHF. Using reference TRBV15 and TRBJ1-5 for the parts outside the CDR3, the full variable domain is DAMVIQNPRYQVTQFGKPVTLSCSQTLNHNVMYWYQQKSSQAPKLLFHYYDKDFNNEADTPDNFQSRRPNTSFCFLDIRSPGLGDTAMYLCATSFSEGDQPQHFGDGTRLSIL.

CDR3 sequence: CASSQYRVRDTEAFF. DNA of the CDR3: TGTGCCAGCAGCCAGTACAGGGTGAGGGACACTGAAGCTTTCTTT. This rearrangement joins TRBV6-1 to TRBJ1-1, with TRBD1 as a possible D gene (6 bases). Trimming cost V 6 bases and J 3 bases, with 17 bases left between them. CDR1 is MNHNS and CDR2 is SASEGT in the germline V gene. This CDR3 contains 15 residues.

The chain joins TRBV29-1 to TRBJ2-5, with a weak D call TRBD2 (5 bases). The CDR3 runs to 12 residues. CDR1 SQVTM and CDR2 ANQGSEA come from the germline V gene. Trimming cost V 5 bases and J 5 bases, with 12 bases left between them. In nucleotides, the CDR3 is TGCAGCGTTATCGGGATAGAGGAGACCCAGTACTTC. Translating it yields CSVIGIEETQYF.

The genes are TRBV7-9 and TRBJ2-5; unclear D gene. This CDR3 region has 14 residues. Germline V CDR1 and CDR2: SEHNR, FQNEAQ (reference sequence). The germline V and J ends were trimmed by 5 bases and 5 bases, with 15 bases remaining between them. The CDR3 coding sequence is TGTGCCAGCAGCACTCCCGCCAAGACGGAGACCCAGTACTTC. Translating it yields CASSTPAKTETQYF. The full variable domain, in which reference TRBV7-9 and TRBJ2-5 provide the parts outside the CDR3, is DTGVSQNPRHKITKRGQNVTFRCDPISEHNRLYWYRQTLGQGPEFLTYFQNEAQLEKSRLLSDRFSAERPKGSFSTLEIQRTEQGDSAMYLCASSTPAKTETQYFGPGTRLLVL.

This clonotype has more than one count but fewer than ten. This chain links TRBV27 with TRBJ2-5; 9 nucleotides align to TRBD1. V was clipped by 3 bases and J by 5 bases; unmatched bases: 10. The germline CDR1 and CDR2 sequences are MNHEY and SMNVEV (reference sequence). The CDR3 is 16 residues long. Here the CDR3 reads CASSFLGQGTGETQYF. The CDR3 DNA follows: TGTGCCAGCAGTTTCCTAGGACAGGGGACCGGGGAGACCCAGTACTTC.

The chain recombines TRBV6-2 or TRBV6-3 with TRBJ1-6; tentative D call: TRBD1 (5 bases). CDR1 and CDR2 from the germline V gene are MNHEY and SVGEGT. V shed 5 bases and J shed 9 bases, with 11 bases lying between them. This CDR3 spans 13 amino acids. The CDR3 is CASSSRGISPLHF. CDR3 sequence (DNA): TGTGCCAGCAGTAGCCGGGGGATTTCACCCCTCCACTTT.

This clonotype appeared a few times. This chain uses TRBV19 with TRBJ1-3, with no clear D. This CDR3 is 14 amino acids long. V lost 7 bases and J 2 bases, leaving 12 bases between the germline ends. CDR1 and CDR2 from the germline V gene are LNHDA and SQIVND (reference sequence). CDR3 region: CASTQAGAGNTIYF. DNA for the CDR3: TGTGCCAGTACCCAGGCAGGCGCTGGAAACACCATATATTTT.